These 13 T cell receptor beta chains were sequenced from one sample in a study of shared clonotypes between healthy human individuals. The data were produced by immunoSEQ multiplex PCR, yet TCRdb's version contains in-frame clones alone and is incomplete. The data contain about half a million clones, 79% of them singletons. The material sequenced was PBMCs. All receptors derive from a woman aged 40 to 50 in good health. Some clones in this sample may be carry-over from other donors' samples.

The rearrangement links TRBV11-3 to TRBJ2-3; D may be TRBD1 (6 bases). Trimming shortened V by 5 bases and J by 0 bases, and 9 bases separated the two germline ends. Germline CDR1 is SGHNT and CDR2 is YENEEA. This CDR3 is 14 amino acids long. The CDR3 protein is CASSQGLSTDTQYF. Here the CDR3 DNA reads TGTGCCAGCAGCCAGGGGTTAAGCACAGATACGCAGTATTTT.

In DNA form, the CDR3 reads TGTGCCAGCAGCCCGTCGACAGGTCGGGCCTACGAGCAGTACTTC. This encodes CASSPSTGRAYEQYF. The V call is TRBV7-9, the J call TRBJ2-7; TRBD1 is a possible D gene (6 bases). The V end lost 5 bases, the J end lost 2 bases, and 16 bases lay between the germline ends. Germline V lookup: CDR1 SEHNR, CDR2 FQNEAQ (reference sequence). The CDR3 spans 15 residues.

V gene TRBV28 combines with J gene TRBJ1-1; possible D gene TRBD1, 6 bases. CDR3 length equals 12 residues. The germline V gene has CDR1 MDHEN and CDR2 SYDVKM. V lost 7 bases and J 5 bases, leaving 11 bases between the germline ends. The CDR3 coding sequence is TGTGCCAGCACTATCCAGGGGACTGAAGCTTTCTTT. This translates into CASTIQGTEAFF. The full variable domain, completed using reference TRBV28 and TRBJ1-1, is DVKVTQSSRYLVKRTGEKVFLECVQDMDHENMFWYRQDPGLGLRLIYFSYDVKMKEKGDIPEGYSVSREKKERFSLILESASTNQTSMYLCASTIQGTEAFFGQGTRLTVV.

This clone was seen once. This chain connects TRBV5-1 to TRBJ2-7, with 7 nucleotides matching TRBD2. From germline, CDR1 is SGHRS and CDR2 YFSETQ. This CDR3 is 14 amino acids long. Unmatched junction bases numbered 6, after V lost 4 bases and J lost 2 bases. The CDR3 sequence: CASSPGLGAYEQYF. The CDR3 DNA is TGCGCCAGCAGCCCAGGACTAGGTGCCTACGAGCAGTACTTC.

The rearrangement links TRBV5-1 to TRBJ2-1, with 12 bases matching TRBD2. This CDR3 spans 16 amino acids. CDR1 and CDR2 from the germline V gene are SGHRS and YFSETQ. V gave up 0 bases and J gave up 4 bases; unmatched junction bases: 2. DNA for the CDR3: TGCGCCAGCAGCTTGGCTAGCGGGAGGGCGTACAATGAGCAGTTCTTC. Its protein product is CASSLASGRAYNEQFF.

The chain is built from TRBV11-2 and TRBJ2-7, with 7 bases identical to TRBD1. The germline gives CDR1 SGHAT, CDR2 FQNNGV. Germline trimming cut 3 bases from V and 4 bases from J; bases unmatched to any gene: 6. This CDR3 spans 14 amino acids. CDR3 DNA: TGTGCCAGCAGCTTCCGGGACAGCCTTTACGAGCAGTACTTC. Protein: CASSFRDSLYEQYF.

As for this clone: Other nucleotide sequences in the sample specify the same CDR3. This chain connects TRBV5-6 to TRBJ1-2, with 9 bases aligning to TRBD1. The CDR3 covers 15 residues. V lost 0 bases and J lost 4; bases outside the gene matches: 4. Germline CDR1 is SGHDT and CDR2 is YYEEEE. The CDR3 spells CASSLATGGSYGYTF. In DNA form, the CDR3 reads TGTGCCAGCAGCTTGGCCACAGGGGGCAGCTATGGCTACACCTTC.

The chain carries TRBV10-3 and TRBJ2-2; D might be TRBD1 (6 bases). Per the germline V gene, CDR1 is ENHRY and CDR2 is SYGVKD. V was trimmed by 2 bases and J by 2 bases, leaving 9 bases between them. The CDR3 loop spans 15 amino acids. DNA of the CDR3: TGTGCCATCAGTGAGGTGGGACACAACACCGGGGAGCTGTTTTTT. Translated, it gives CAISEVGHNTGELFF.

This chain links TRBV6-6 with TRBJ2-1; D is ambiguous. CDR3 length: 14 amino acids. The germline CDR1 and CDR2 sequences are MNHNY and SVGAGI (reference sequence). V lost 0 bases and J 8 bases, leaving 11 bases between the germline ends. The CDR3 sequence is CASSYSKGFDEQFF. The CDR3 coding sequence is TGTGCCAGCAGTTACTCGAAAGGGTTCGATGAGCAGTTCTTC.

The chain recombines TRBV20-1 with TRBJ2-7, with no clear D. The V end was cut by 3 bases, the J end by 6 bases, with 9 bases between. Germline assignment: CDR1 DFQATT and CDR2 SNEGSKA (reference sequence). The CDR3 totals 11 residues. The CDR3 nucleotides are TGCAGTGCTAGTCCGGCATTCGAGCAGTACTTC. This encodes CSASPAFEQYF.

This clone was picked up a small number of times. Other DNA sequences from this sample encode an identical CDR3 as well. V and J are TRBV7-9 and TRBJ2-7; 7 bases map to TRBD1. In germline, CDR1 is SEHNR, CDR2 FQNEAQ (reference sequence). Unmatched junction bases numbered 7, after V lost 5 bases and J lost 3 bases. The CDR3 length is 14 residues. The CDR3 loop is CASSPRTGHYEQYF. DNA of the CDR3: TGTGCCAGCAGCCCCCGGACAGGACACTACGAGCAGTACTTC.

The chain joins TRBV28 to TRBJ1-5; 9 nucleotides line up with TRBD1. The J call is in doubt because the DNA end fits TRBJ2-3 better. Germline V gene sequence: CDR1 MDHEN, CDR2 SYDVKM. The CDR3 covers 15 residues. The CDR3 loop reads CASSLLGTGNQPQYF. Here the CDR3 DNA reads TGTGCCAGCAGTTTACTCGGGACAGGGAATCAGCCCCAGTATTTT.

The J gene is TRBJ2-2, the V gene TRBV7-2, with D perhaps matching TRBD2 (6 bases). The CDR3 is 17 amino acids. V was clipped by 1 base and J by 3 bases, with 15 bases between them. CDR1 is SGHTA, CDR2 FQGNSA, per germline. This CDR3 reads CASSLVGGGIHTGELFF. CDR3 DNA sequence: TGTGCCAGCAGCTTAGTCGGTGGCGGGATCCACACCGGGGAGCTGTTTTTT.